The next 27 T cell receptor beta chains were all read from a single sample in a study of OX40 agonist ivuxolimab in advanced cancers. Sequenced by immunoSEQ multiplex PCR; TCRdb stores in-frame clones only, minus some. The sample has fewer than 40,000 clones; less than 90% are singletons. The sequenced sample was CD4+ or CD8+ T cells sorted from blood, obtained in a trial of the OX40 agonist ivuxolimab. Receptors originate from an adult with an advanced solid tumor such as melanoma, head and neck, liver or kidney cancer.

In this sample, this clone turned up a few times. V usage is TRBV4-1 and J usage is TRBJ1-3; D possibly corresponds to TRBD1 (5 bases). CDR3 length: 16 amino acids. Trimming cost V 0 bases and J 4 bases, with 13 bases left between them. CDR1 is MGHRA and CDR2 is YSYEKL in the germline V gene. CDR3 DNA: TGCGCCAGCAGCCAAGATAGTGGGGCGCGGGGAAACACCATATATTTT. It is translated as CASSQDSGARGNTIYF.

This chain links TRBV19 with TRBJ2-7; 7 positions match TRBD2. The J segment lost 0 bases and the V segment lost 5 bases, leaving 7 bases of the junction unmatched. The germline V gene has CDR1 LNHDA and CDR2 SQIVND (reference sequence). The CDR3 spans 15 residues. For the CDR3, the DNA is TGTGCCAGTAGTGTGAATAGCGGGTACTCCTACGAGCAGTACTTC. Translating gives CASSVNSGYSYEQYF.

The CDR3 DNA follows: TGTGCCAGCAGCTACCAACCGGGACTAGAAAAAGAGACCCAGTACTTC. Residues: CASSYQPGLEKETQYF. The J gene is TRBJ2-5, the V gene TRBV7-6; 8 bases line up with TRBD2. V was pared by 4 bases and J by 3 bases, with 10 bases of the junction left unmatched. The CDR3 has 16 amino acids. Germline-derived CDR1 and CDR2 are SGHVS and FNYEAQ.

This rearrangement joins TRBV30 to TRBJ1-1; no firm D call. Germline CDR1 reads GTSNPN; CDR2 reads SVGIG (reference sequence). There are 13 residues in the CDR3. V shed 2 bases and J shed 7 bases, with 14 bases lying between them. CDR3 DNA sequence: TGTGCCTGGAGTCGGGGAGAGGGAGGTGAAGCTTTCTTT. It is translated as CAWSRGEGGEAFF. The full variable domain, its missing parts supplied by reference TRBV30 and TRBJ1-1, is SQTIHQWPATLVQPVGSPLSLECTVEGTSNPNLYWYRQAAGRGLQLLFYSVGIGQISSEVPQNLSASRPQDRQFILSSKKLLLSDSGFYLCAWSRGEGGEAFFGQGTRLTVV.

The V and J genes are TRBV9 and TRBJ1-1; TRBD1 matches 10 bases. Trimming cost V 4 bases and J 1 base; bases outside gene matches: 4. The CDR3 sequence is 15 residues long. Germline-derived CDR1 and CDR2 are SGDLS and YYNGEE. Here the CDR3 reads CASSSRTGGNTEAFF. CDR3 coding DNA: TGTGCCAGCAGCTCCCGGACAGGGGGGAACACTGAAGCTTTCTTT.

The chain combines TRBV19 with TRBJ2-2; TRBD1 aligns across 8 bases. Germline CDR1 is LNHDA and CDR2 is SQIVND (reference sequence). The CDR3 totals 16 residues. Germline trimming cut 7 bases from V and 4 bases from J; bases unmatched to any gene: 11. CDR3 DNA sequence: TGTGCCAGTACCACCCCCGTTCAGGGGGCCACCGGGGAGCTGTTTTTT. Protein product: CASTTPVQGATGELFF.

In DNA, the CDR3 is TGTGCCAGCAGCCAGGGTGAACCCTACGAGCAGTACTTC. Protein sequence: CASSQGEPYEQYF. The chain is built from TRBV11-2 and TRBJ2-7; maybe TRBD1 (5 bases). V shed 5 bases and J shed 2 bases, with 10 bases lying between them. CDR1 and CDR2 from the germline V gene are SGHAT and FQNNGV. The CDR3 totals 13 residues.

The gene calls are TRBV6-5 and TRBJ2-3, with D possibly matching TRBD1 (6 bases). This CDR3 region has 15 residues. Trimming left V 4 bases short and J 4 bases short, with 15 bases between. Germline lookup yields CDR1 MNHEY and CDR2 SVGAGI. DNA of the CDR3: TGTGCCAGCAGTTCACAGGGCCGGGTTGCAGATACGCAGTATTTT. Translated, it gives CASSSQGRVADTQYF.

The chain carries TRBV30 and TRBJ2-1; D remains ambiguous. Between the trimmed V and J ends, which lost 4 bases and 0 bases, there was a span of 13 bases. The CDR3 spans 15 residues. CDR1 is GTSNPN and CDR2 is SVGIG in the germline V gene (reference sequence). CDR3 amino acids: CAWIPGYSSYNEQFF. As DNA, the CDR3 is TGTGCCTGGATCCCCGGCTACAGCTCCTACAATGAGCAGTTCTTC.

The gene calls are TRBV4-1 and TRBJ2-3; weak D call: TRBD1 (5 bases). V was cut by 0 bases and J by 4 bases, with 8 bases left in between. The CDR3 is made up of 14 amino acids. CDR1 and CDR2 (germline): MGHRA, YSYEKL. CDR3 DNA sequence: TGCGCCAGCAGCCAAGAGCAGGGTGCAGATACGCAGTATTTT. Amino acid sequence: CASSQEQGADTQYF.

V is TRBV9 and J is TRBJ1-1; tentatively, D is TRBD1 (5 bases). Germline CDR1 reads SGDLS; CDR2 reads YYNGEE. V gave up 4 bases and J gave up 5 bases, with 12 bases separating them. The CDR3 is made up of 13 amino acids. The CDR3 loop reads CASSTRDWTEAFF. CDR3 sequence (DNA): TGTGCCAGCAGCACACGGGACTGGACTGAAGCTTTCTTT.

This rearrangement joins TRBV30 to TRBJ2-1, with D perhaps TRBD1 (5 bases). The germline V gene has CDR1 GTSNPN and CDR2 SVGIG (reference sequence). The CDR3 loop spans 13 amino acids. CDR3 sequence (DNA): TGTCGCAGAGCCAGGGTAGTGAGCAATGAGCAGTTCTTC. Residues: CRRARVVSNEQFF.

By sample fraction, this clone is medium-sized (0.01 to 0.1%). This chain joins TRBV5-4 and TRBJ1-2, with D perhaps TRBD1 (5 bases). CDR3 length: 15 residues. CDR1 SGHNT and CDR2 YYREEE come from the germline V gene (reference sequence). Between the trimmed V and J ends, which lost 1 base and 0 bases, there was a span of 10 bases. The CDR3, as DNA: TGTGCCAGCAGCTTGCAGGGCTCAGCTAACTATGGCTACACCTTC. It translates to CASSLQGSANYGYTF.

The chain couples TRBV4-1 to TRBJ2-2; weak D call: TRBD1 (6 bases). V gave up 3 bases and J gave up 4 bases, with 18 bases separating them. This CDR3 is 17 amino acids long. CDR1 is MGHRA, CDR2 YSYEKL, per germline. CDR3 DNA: TGCGCCAGCAGCCAGCCCTCTACAGGGCTGGGCACCGGGGAGCTGTTTTTT. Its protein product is CASSQPSTGLGTGELFF.

The CDR3 is CAWSDKGNYGYTF. The CDR3, as DNA: TGTGCCTGGAGTGATAAGGGAAACTATGGCTACACCTTC. The chain combines TRBV30 with TRBJ1-2; D call uncertain. Trimming took off 1 base at V and 2 bases at J, with 8 bases between the two ends. CDR1 is GTSNPN, CDR2 SVGIG, per germline (reference sequence). CDR3 length: 13 residues.

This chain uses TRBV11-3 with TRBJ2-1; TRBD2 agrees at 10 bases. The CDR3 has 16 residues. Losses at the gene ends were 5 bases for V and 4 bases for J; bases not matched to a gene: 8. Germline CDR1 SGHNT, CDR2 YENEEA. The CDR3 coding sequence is TGTGCCAGCAGCCCCTATACTAGCGGGGCGTACAATGAGCAGTTCTTC. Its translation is CASSPYTSGAYNEQFF.

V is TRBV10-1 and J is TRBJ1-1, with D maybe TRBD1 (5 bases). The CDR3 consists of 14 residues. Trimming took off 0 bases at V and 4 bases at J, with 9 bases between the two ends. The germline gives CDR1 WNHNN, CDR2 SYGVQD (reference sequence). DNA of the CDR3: TGCGCCAGCAGTGAGTCGGTCGGGGGCACTGAAGCTTTCTTT. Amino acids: CASSESVGGTEAFF.

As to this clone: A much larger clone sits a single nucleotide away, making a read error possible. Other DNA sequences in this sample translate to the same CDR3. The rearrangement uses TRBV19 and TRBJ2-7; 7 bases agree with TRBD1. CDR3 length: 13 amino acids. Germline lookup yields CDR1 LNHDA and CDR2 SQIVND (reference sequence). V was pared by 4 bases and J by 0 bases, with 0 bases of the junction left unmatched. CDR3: CASSRDSSYEQYF. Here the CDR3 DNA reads TGTGCCAGTAGTAGGGACAGCTCCTACGAGCAGTACTTC.

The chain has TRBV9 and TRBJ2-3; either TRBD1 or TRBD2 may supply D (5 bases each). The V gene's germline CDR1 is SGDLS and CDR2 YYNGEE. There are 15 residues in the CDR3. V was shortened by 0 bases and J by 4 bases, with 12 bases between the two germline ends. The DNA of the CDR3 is TGTGCCAGCAGCGTAGCCGAGGGGATGGCAGATACGCAGTATTTT. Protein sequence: CASSVAEGMADTQYF.

For the CDR3, the DNA is TGCGCCAGCAGCCAAGGCAGGTCTGGAAGCACCAAAAACATTCAGTACTTC. Amino acids: CASSQGRSGSTKNIQYF. The gene calls are TRBV4-3 and TRBJ2-4; D gene unclear. Trimming removed 1 base from V and 2 bases from J, with 15 bases in between. The CDR3 totals 17 residues. Germline-derived CDR1 and CDR2 are LGHNA and YSLEER.

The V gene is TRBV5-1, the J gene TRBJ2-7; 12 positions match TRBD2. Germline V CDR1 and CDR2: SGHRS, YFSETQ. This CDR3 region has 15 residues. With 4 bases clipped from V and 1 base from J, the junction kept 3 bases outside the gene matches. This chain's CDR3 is CASSVGLAGSYEQYF. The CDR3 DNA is TGCGCCAGCAGCGTTGGACTAGCGGGGTCCTACGAGCAGTACTTC.

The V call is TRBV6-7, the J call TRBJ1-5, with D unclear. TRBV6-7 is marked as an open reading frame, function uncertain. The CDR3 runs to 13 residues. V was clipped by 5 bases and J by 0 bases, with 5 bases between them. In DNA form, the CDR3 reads TGTGCCAGCAGTGACAATAGCAATCAGCCCCAGCATTTT. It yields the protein CASSDNSNQPQHF.

CDR3 sequence (DNA): TGCGCCAGCAGTCAATCGGGATCCGGGACGAACACCGGGGAGCTGTTTTTT. This encodes CASSQSGSGTNTGELFF. The rearrangement uses TRBV23-1 and TRBJ2-2; D is possibly TRBD2 (5 bases). TRBV23-1 is an open reading frame whose function is uncertain. V gave up 0 bases and J gave up 0 bases, with 11 bases separating them. CDR3 size: 17 residues.

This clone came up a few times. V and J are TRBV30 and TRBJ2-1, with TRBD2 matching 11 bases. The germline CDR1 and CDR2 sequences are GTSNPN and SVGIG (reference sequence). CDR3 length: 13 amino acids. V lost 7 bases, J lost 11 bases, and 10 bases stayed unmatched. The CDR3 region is CALLKTSGGKQFF. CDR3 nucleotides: TGTGCCTTATTGAAAACTAGCGGGGGAAAGCAGTTCTTC.

This CDR3 is CASSLALTGQGTGLDGYTF. The CDR3 DNA reads TGTGCCAGCAGCTTAGCGCTCACGGGACAGGGGACCGGATTGGATGGCTACACCTTC. The chain links TRBV7-6 to TRBJ1-2, with 10 bases that match TRBD1. The V segment lost 0 bases and the J segment 6 bases; nucleotides outside the gene matches: 16. The CDR3 runs to 19 residues. The germline V gene encodes CDR1 SGHVS and CDR2 FNYEAQ.

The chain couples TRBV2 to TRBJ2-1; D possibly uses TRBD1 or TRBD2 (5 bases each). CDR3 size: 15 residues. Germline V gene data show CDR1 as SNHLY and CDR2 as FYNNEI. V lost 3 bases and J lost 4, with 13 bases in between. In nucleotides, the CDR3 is TGTGCCAGCAGTGATCCCCGGGGCACTTACAATGAGCAGTTCTTC. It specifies CASSDPRGTYNEQFF.

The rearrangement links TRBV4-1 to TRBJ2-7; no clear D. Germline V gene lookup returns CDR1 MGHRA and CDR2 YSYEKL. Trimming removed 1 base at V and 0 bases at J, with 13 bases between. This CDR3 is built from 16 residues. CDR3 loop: CASSQGEGFSSYEQYF. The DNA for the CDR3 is TGCGCCAGCAGCCAAGGGGAAGGATTCTCCTCCTACGAGCAGTACTTC.